Presented here are 12 T cell receptor beta chains from one specimen sequenced in a study of blood T cells in healthy people across ages. The authors ran a second PCR of 7 to 11 cycles using a sample-barcoded 5' primer and a J-beta primer mix. TCRdb reprocessed the 5' RACE reads with MiXCR, giving one entry per CDR3 protein. In the table there are hundreds of thousands of distinct CDR3 sequences, 58% of which are singletons. Sequenced material: blood. The source of these receptors is a man aged 55-75 years in good health.

This clonotype was recorded at least ten times. The chain has TRBV6-6 and TRBJ1-2, with 7 bases matching TRBD1. Germline V gives CDR1 MNHNY, CDR2 SVGAGI (reference sequence). CDR3 length equals 14 residues. V lost 6 bases and J lost 8; bases outside the gene matches: 12. The chain's CDR3 is CASSQQGPREGYTF. The DNA for the CDR3 is TGTGCCAGCAGCCAACAGGGGCCTCGGGAGGGCTACACCTTC.

This clonotype came up many times. The chain recombines TRBV27 with TRBJ2-4, with 7 bases aligning to TRBD1. Per germline, CDR1 MNHEY and CDR2 SMNVEV (reference sequence). V was clipped by 7 bases and J by 6 bases; unmatched bases: 6. The CDR3 totals 13 residues. CDR3 sequence (DNA): TGTGCCAGCACGGGACAGCATTCAAACATTCAGTACTTC. Its protein is CASTGQHSNIQYF.

This clonotype showed up just a few times. The rearrangement joins TRBV3-1 to TRBJ2-2; 8 nucleotides align to TRBD2. Germline trimming cut 11 bases from V and 5 bases from J; bases unmatched to any gene: 4. Per germline, CDR1 LGHDT and CDR2 YNNKEL (reference sequence). CDR3 length equals 12 residues. CDR3 DNA: TGTGCCTCGGGGGGGCAGACCGGGGAGCTGTTTTTT. Translated, it gives CASGGQTGELFF.

The chain links TRBV12-3 or TRBV12-4 to TRBJ2-3; possible D gene TRBD1, 5 bases. Trimming stripped 7 bases from V and 4 bases from J, with 18 bases between. This CDR3 contains 15 residues. The CDR3 coding sequence is TGTGCCAGCAAATGTACAAGGGGCATGGCAGATACGCAGTATTTT. Its protein product is CASKCTRGMADTQYF.

This CDR3 is CASSGRAVPTGELFF. The CDR3 DNA reads TGTGCCAGCAGTGGGCGAGCAGTTCCCACCGGGGAGCTGTTTTTT. The chain couples TRBV2 to TRBJ2-2; D gene unclear. The ends were cut back, 4 bases at V and 4 bases at J, with 13 bases in the middle. The CDR3 spans 15 residues. Germline V lookup: CDR1 SNHLY, CDR2 FYNNEI.

The CDR3 bases are TGTGCCAGCAGCCCAACCGTCCAGAACACTGAAGCTTTCTTT. As protein: CASSPTVQNTEAFF. The V gene is TRBV7-2, the J gene TRBJ1-1; D gene ambiguous. The CDR3 consists of 14 residues. Germline-derived CDR1 and CDR2 are SGHTA and FQGNSA. Trimming removed 5 bases at V and 1 base at J, with 11 bases between.

This clonotype came up a few times. The chain joins TRBV20-1 to TRBJ2-3, with 10 bases identical to TRBD2. In germline, CDR1 is DFQATT, CDR2 SNEGSKA (reference sequence). This CDR3 has 13 amino acids. Trimming removed 6 bases from V and 3 bases from J; junction bases left unmatched: 3. For the CDR3, the DNA is TGCAGTGCCCTAGCGGGGGAAACAGATACGCAGTATTTT. Its protein is CSALAGETDTQYF.

The rearrangement links TRBV21-1 to TRBJ2-1; the table's TRBD2 call for D was not verified on the DNA. TRBV21-1 is a listed pseudogene. The CDR3 runs 15 residues. This chain's CDR3 is CASSNGIAGANEQFF. The CDR3 DNA is TGTGCCAGCAGCAACGGAATAGCGGGGGCGAATGAGCAGTTCTTC.

The rearrangement uses TRBV5-1 and TRBJ2-5; 7 nucleotides agree with TRBD1. The V gene's germline CDR1 is SGHRS and CDR2 YFSETQ. The CDR3 has 15 residues. After removal of 0 bases from V and 2 bases from J, the junction contained 4 bases not matched to a gene. The DNA of the CDR3 is TGCGCCAGCAGCTTGGAGGGACAGTCGCAAGAGACCCAGTACTTC. This translates into CASSLEGQSQETQYF.

The chain has TRBV10-3 and TRBJ2-1; D not resolved. V was clipped by 0 bases and J by 3 bases, with 9 bases between them. Looked up from germline, CDR1 is ENHRY and CDR2 is SYGVKD. CDR3 length equals 15 residues. CDR3 loop: CAISESISSYNEQFF. The CDR3, as DNA: TGTGCCATCAGTGAGTCGATCTCTAGCTACAATGAGCAGTTCTTC.

A single count supports this clonotype. J is TRBJ2-1 and V is TRBV5-1; no clear D gene. V lost 4 bases to trimming and J lost 4 bases, with 15 bases between them. The germline CDR1 and CDR2 sequences are SGHRS and YFSETQ. The CDR3 contains 15 residues. The CDR3 DNA reads TGCGCCAGCAGCATCCTAGGGCCCACGTACAATGAGCAGTTCTTC. Translated, it gives CASSILGPTYNEQFF.

The gene calls are TRBV13 and TRBJ2-3, with TRBD2 matching 10 bases. Trimming cost V 5 bases and J 4 bases; bases outside gene matches: 6. Germline V gene lookup returns CDR1 PRHDT and CDR2 FYEKMQ (reference sequence). The CDR3 totals 15 residues. The CDR3 DNA is TGTGCCAGCAGCCCACTAGCGGGGAGCGCAGATACGCAGTATTTT. It specifies CASSPLAGSADTQYF.